This TCR beta chain was identified in a study of blood T cells in healthy people across ages. The second PCR ran about 6 to 11 cycles with a sample-barcoded 5' primer and J-beta primers. Unique molecular identifiers of 12 random nucleotides labeled each cDNA. TCRdb fed the 5' RACE reads into MiXCR, producing one record per CDR3 protein. The table shows 750,000 to 950,000 distinct CDR3 sequences, with about 55% occurring only once. PBMCs, at least 6.5 million per sample, were isolated. The sample comprised blood. The clonotype originates from a man at least 80 years old in good health.

CDR3 DNA sequence: TGTGCCAGCAGTGGACAGGGGCAGGGAGACGCGTATTTT. It codes for CASSGQGQGDAYF. This chain uses TRBV2 with TRBJ2-3; TRBD1 matches at 8 bases. V lost 4 bases to trimming and J lost 14 bases; unmatched junction nucleotides: 11. The CDR3 length is 13 residues. The V gene's germline CDR1 is SNHLY and CDR2 FYNNEI.